This entry lists 24 T cell receptor beta chains sequenced from one sample in a study of beta chain features in type 1 diabetes. Expressed TCRB transcripts were sequenced after all isolated RNA was converted to cDNA. Profiled with immunoSEQ multiplex PCR; TCRdb holds only in-frame clones, not every one. The sample has under 450,000 clones, approximately 15% seen once. Sequenced: naive CD4+ T cells from blood. The source is a man under 40 in good health.

This clone turned up a few times. This chain connects TRBV2 to TRBJ2-2; TRBD1 matches at 10 bases. V dropped 7 bases and J dropped 6; count of bases not matched to a gene: 2. Looked up from germline, CDR1 is SNHLY and CDR2 is FYNNEI. The CDR3 consists of 13 residues. The CDR3 region has the DNA TGTGCCAGCATTGGACAGGGGGCCGGGGAGCTGTTTTTT. Amino acids: CASIGQGAGELFF. Together with reference TRBV2 and TRBJ2-2, the CDR3 gives the full variable domain: EPEVTQTPSHQVTQMGQEVILRCVPISNHLYFYWYRQILGQKVEFLVSFYNNEISEKSEIFDDQFSVERPDGSNFTLKIRSTKLEDSAMYFCASIGQGAGELFFGEGSRLTVL.

The chain combines TRBV30 with TRBJ2-3, with 7 bases fitting TRBD2. V lost 1 base, J lost 5 bases, and 3 bases stayed unmatched. CDR1 and CDR2 from the germline V gene are GTSNPN and SVGIG (reference sequence). The CDR3 length is 13 residues. The DNA for the CDR3 is TGTGCCTGGAGTGGGACTAGAGTAGATACGCAGTATTTT. Amino acid sequence: CAWSGTRVDTQYF. The full variable domain, with the rest looked up from reference TRBV30 and TRBJ2-3, is SQTIHQWPATLVQPVGSPLSLECTVEGTSNPNLYWYRQAAGRGLQLLFYSVGIGQISSEVPQNLSASRPQDRQFILSSKKLLLSDSGFYLCAWSGTRVDTQYFGPGTRLTVL.

The gene calls are TRBV7-9 and TRBJ2-7, with D perhaps being TRBD1 or TRBD2 (5 bases each). Germline values: CDR1 SEHNR, CDR2 FQNEAQ (reference sequence). CDR3 length: 15 residues. Trimming cost V 5 bases and J 2 bases, with 16 bases left between them. The CDR3, as DNA: TGTGCCAGCAGCCCAGGGAGACGATCGACCTACGAGCAGTACTTC. Residues: CASSPGRRSTYEQYF.

This clone has only a few counts. The V gene is TRBV27, the J gene TRBJ2-7; unclear D gene. V was pared by 7 bases and J by 3 bases, with 16 bases between. This CDR3 spans 14 amino acids. Germline-derived CDR1 and CDR2 are MNHEY and SMNVEV (reference sequence). CDR3 DNA sequence: TGTGCCAGCAAGCCCCGAGGTCCCCACTACGAGCAGTACGTC. Translated, it gives CASKPRGPHYEQYV.

The chain has TRBV6-6 and TRBJ2-1, with a possible D match to TRBD2 (6 bases). Trimming removed 7 bases at V and 1 base at J, with 11 bases between. Per the germline V gene, CDR1 is MNHNY and CDR2 is SVGAGI (reference sequence). This CDR3 comprises 14 residues. The chain's CDR3 is CASTFGTSYNEQFF. For the CDR3, the DNA is TGTGCCAGCACCTTCGGGACTTCCTACAATGAGCAGTTCTTC.

This clone was detected only a few times. This chain links TRBV7-2 with TRBJ2-7, with 8 bases lining up with TRBD2. This CDR3 spans 13 amino acids. Germline assignment: CDR1 SGHTA and CDR2 FQGNSA. After removal of 6 bases from V and 3 bases from J, the junction contained 4 bases not matched to a gene. In DNA form, the CDR3 reads TGTGCCAGCAGGCCAAGCGGGGGCTACGAGCAGTACTTC. It is translated as CASRPSGGYEQYF.

The chain couples TRBV10-3 to TRBJ1-1; no clear D. V lost 3 bases and J lost 7, with 9 bases in between. Germline lookup yields CDR1 ENHRY and CDR2 SYGVKD. This CDR3 has 12 amino acids. CDR3 sequence reads: CAISDGDGEAFF. CDR3 nucleotide sequence: TGTGCCATCAGTGACGGAGACGGTGAAGCTTTCTTT.

There are a few counts of this clone. CDR3 amino acids: CAWRPPGQGKYNEQFF. In DNA, the CDR3 is TGTGCCTGGAGACCTCCCGGACAGGGGAAATACAATGAGCAGTTCTTC. The rearrangement joins TRBV30 to TRBJ2-1; 9 nucleotides agree with TRBD1. Germline-derived CDR1 and CDR2 are GTSNPN and SVGIG (reference sequence). With 3 bases clipped from V and 4 bases from J, the junction kept 10 bases outside the gene matches. CDR3 size: 16 residues. Variable domain in full (rest from reference TRBV30 and TRBJ2-1): SQTIHQWPATLVQPVGSPLSLECTVEGTSNPNLYWYRQAAGRGLQLLFYSVGIGQISSEVPQNLSASRPQDRQFILSSKKLLLSDSGFYLCAWRPPGQGKYNEQFFGPGTRLTVL.

The J gene is TRBJ2-7, the V gene TRBV7-2, with D perhaps assigned TRBD1 or TRBD2 (6 bases each). Trimming removed 2 bases from V and 4 bases from J, with 12 bases in between. This CDR3 is built from 14 residues. CDR1 and CDR2 (germline): SGHTA, FQGNSA. The CDR3 spells CASSLLPGAYEQYF. CDR3 coding DNA: TGTGCCAGCAGCTTACTTCCGGGGGCGTACGAGCAGTACTTC.

This rearrangement joins TRBV6-5 to TRBJ1-5; D possibly corresponds to TRBD1 (5 bases). Trimming took off 2 bases at V and 7 bases at J, with 9 bases between the two ends. The CDR3 consists of 13 residues. Germline loops: CDR1 MNHEY, CDR2 SVGAGI. The CDR3 DNA is TGTGCCAGCAGTTACGTCCAGGGACAGCCCCAGCATTTT. Translation gives CASSYVQGQPQHF.

This clone appeared a few times. The chain is built from TRBV4-3 and TRBJ2-7, with D perhaps being TRBD1 or TRBD2 (5 bases each). This CDR3 contains 15 residues. V gave up 3 bases and J gave up 1 base, with 13 bases separating them. Per the germline V gene, CDR1 is LGHNA and CDR2 is YSLEER. The DNA for the CDR3 is TGCGCCAGCAGCCATTACCGGGACCGATCCTACGAGCAGTACTTC. Its translation: CASSHYRDRSYEQYF.

This clone came up a few times. V usage is TRBV2 and J usage is TRBJ1-3; 8 bases align to TRBD1. The CDR3 consists of 15 residues. V dropped 6 bases and J dropped 7; count of bases not matched to a gene: 11. The germline gives CDR1 SNHLY, CDR2 FYNNEI. Here the CDR3 DNA reads TGTGCCAGCAGGGACCCTCAGGGGGCGAGGAACACCATATATTTT. Amino acids: CASRDPQGARNTIYF.

There are a few counts of this clone. This CDR3 reads CASSYSSLRNYGYTF. Here the CDR3 DNA reads TGTGCCAGCAGTTACTCGTCCCTACGGAACTATGGCTACACCTTC. This rearrangement joins TRBV6-5 to TRBJ1-2; D remains ambiguous. V lost 0 bases to trimming and J lost 2 bases, with 10 bases between them. The CDR3 sequence is 15 residues long. From germline, CDR1 is MNHEY and CDR2 SVGAGI.

The J gene is TRBJ2-5, the V gene TRBV29-1; D perhaps matches TRBD1 (7 bases). The CDR3 is 13 amino acids. Trimming pared 6 bases from V and 0 bases from J, leaving 11 bases between. The germline CDR1 and CDR2 sequences are SQVTM and ANQGSEA. Written as DNA, the CDR3 is TGCAGCGTGGCGGGGACAGACCAAGAGACCCAGTACTTC. Translated, it gives CSVAGTDQETQYF.

This clone occurred a few times. The chain joins TRBV7-9 to TRBJ2-1, with 9 bases identical to TRBD2. Germline V gene sequence: CDR1 SEHNR, CDR2 FQNEAQ (reference sequence). V was pared by 10 bases and J by 2 bases, with 6 bases of the junction left unmatched. The CDR3 is made up of 14 amino acids. The CDR3 DNA sequence: TGTGCCACCCTTAGCGGGAGCGCCTACAATGAGCAGTTCTTC. It is translated as CATLSGSAYNEQFF.

V is TRBV30 and J is TRBJ1-5, with D unclear. From germline, CDR1 is GTSNPN and CDR2 SVGIG (reference sequence). V dropped 0 bases and J dropped 3 bases, with 15 bases sitting between them. The CDR3 covers 16 residues. The CDR3 DNA is TGTGCCTGGAGTGTACTGGAGGGTCCAAACAATCAGCCCCAGCATTTT. Its protein product is CAWSVLEGPNNQPQHF.

This clone showed up just a few times. The chain couples TRBV12-5 to TRBJ2-5, with D unclear. Trimming shortened V by 7 bases and J by 4 bases, and 10 bases separated the two germline ends. Germline-derived CDR1 and CDR2 are LGHNT and FRNRAP. The CDR3 has 12 residues. CDR3 nucleotide sequence: TGTGCTAGTGAAGGGTCTTTAGAGACCCAGTACTTC. The encoded protein is CASEGSLETQYF.

V usage is TRBV19 and J usage is TRBJ2-3, with 7 bases identical to TRBD1. The CDR3 is made up of 13 amino acids. V dropped 7 bases and J dropped 5; count of bases not matched to a gene: 6. Looked up from germline, CDR1 is LNHDA and CDR2 is SQIVND (reference sequence). DNA for the CDR3: TGTGCCAGTACCGCAGGGGGAGTAGATACGCAGTATTTT. Its protein product is CASTAGGVDTQYF.

The CDR3 DNA reads TGTGCCTGGAGTGTGGAGGGGAGGACCGGGGAGCTGTTTTTT. It specifies CAWSVEGRTGELFF. This chain connects TRBV30 to TRBJ2-2, with a tentative D call TRBD2 (6 bases). CDR1 GTSNPN and CDR2 SVGIG come from the germline V gene (reference sequence). This CDR3 has 14 amino acids. The germline V and J ends were trimmed by 0 bases and 5 bases, with 10 bases remaining between them.

This clone was recorded a few times. The J gene is TRBJ2-1, the V gene TRBV14, with 7 nucleotides matching TRBD1. From germline, CDR1 is SGHDN and CDR2 FVKESK. The trim removed 4 bases at V and 6 bases at J, leaving 6 bases unmatched. The CDR3 has 14 residues. CDR3 nucleotides: TGTGCCAGCAGCCGTGGACAGGCGGTCAATGAGCAGTTCTTC. It is translated as CASSRGQAVNEQFF.

V usage is TRBV9 and J usage is TRBJ1-2; 7 nucleotides line up with TRBD1. The J segment lost 3 bases and the V segment lost 2 bases, leaving 4 bases of the junction unmatched. In germline, CDR1 is SGDLS, CDR2 YYNGEE. The CDR3 is 14 residues long. The CDR3 DNA is TGTGCCAGCAGCGTCACAGGGGCGGACTATGGCTACACCTTC. Its translation is CASSVTGADYGYTF.

The chain links TRBV25-1 to TRBJ2-2; D is uncertain. This CDR3 comprises 14 residues. Germline assignment: CDR1 MGHDK and CDR2 SYGVNS. Between the trimmed V and J ends, which lost 4 bases and 0 bases, there was a span of 6 bases. This CDR3 is CASSVGANTGELFF. DNA of the CDR3: TGTGCCAGCAGTGTTGGAGCGAACACCGGGGAGCTGTTTTTT.

The rearrangement uses TRBV7-2 and TRBJ2-1, with 13 nucleotides matching TRBD2. The CDR3 totals 15 residues. With 1 base clipped from V and 10 bases from J, the junction kept 4 bases outside the gene matches. In germline, CDR1 is SGHTA, CDR2 FQGNSA. Here the CDR3 reads CASSLGTSGSREQFF. The CDR3, as DNA: TGTGCCAGCAGCTTAGGGACTAGCGGGAGCCGGGAGCAGTTCTTC. Full variable domain (outside the CDR3, taken from reference TRBV7-2 and TRBJ2-1): GAGVSQSPSNKVTEKGKDVELRCDPISGHTALYWYRQSLGQGLEFLIYFQGNSAPDKSGLPSDRFSAERTGGSVSTLTIQRTQQEDSAVYLCASSLGTSGSREQFFGPGTRLTVL.

This clone was seen a handful of times. The CDR3 region is CASSAGDRAEQYF. The CDR3 DNA reads as TGTGCCAGCAGCGCGGGGGACAGGGCCGAGCAGTACTTC. The rearrangement uses TRBV9 and TRBJ2-7; TRBD1 aligns across 9 bases. Per germline, CDR1 SGDLS and CDR2 YYNGEE. This CDR3 is built from 13 residues. After removal of 3 bases from V and 6 bases from J, the junction contained 4 bases not matched to a gene.